This T cell receptor (beta chain) appears in the sequencing data of a study of blood T cell repertoires in COVID-19. Background on the study: Samples representing acute and convalescent COVID-19 were sourced from the United States, Italy and Spain.

The CDR3 loop spans 15 amino acids. V dropped 0 bases and J dropped 4 bases, with 13 bases sitting between them. The germline CDR1 and CDR2 sequences are SGHKS and YYEKEE (reference sequence). Seattle patient enrollment occurred during active infection, with longitudinal follow-up thereafter. Only in-frame clones appear in the TCRdb table, and some are missing; sequencing was by immunoSEQ multiplex PCR. This table holds 96,000 or so clones, roughly 76% found once. Sample: peripheral blood. The chain has TRBV5-5 and TRBJ2-5; no definite D call. The TCR sequence derives from a man at least 80 years old with COVID-19, enrolled during active disease. The CDR3 reads CASSLAPGLSETQYF. CDR3 coding DNA: TGTGCCAGCAGCTTGGCCCCTGGGCTCTCAGAGACCCAGTACTTC. The full variable domain, in which reference TRBV5-5 and TRBJ2-5 provide the parts outside the CDR3, is DAGVTQSPTHLIKTRGQQVTLRCSPISGHKSVSWYQQVLGQGPQFIFQYYEKEERGRGNFPDRFSARQFPNYSSELNVNALLLGDSALYLCASSLAPGLSETQYFGPGTRLLVL.